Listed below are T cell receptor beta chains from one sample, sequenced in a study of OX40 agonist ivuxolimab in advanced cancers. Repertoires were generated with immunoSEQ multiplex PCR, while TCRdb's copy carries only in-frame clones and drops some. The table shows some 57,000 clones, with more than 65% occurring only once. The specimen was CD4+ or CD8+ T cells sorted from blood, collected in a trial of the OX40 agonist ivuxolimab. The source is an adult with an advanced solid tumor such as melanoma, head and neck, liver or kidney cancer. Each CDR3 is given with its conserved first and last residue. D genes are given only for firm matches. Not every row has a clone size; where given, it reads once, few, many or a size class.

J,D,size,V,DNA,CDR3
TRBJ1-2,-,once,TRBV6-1,TGTGCCAGCAGTGAAGACAGGCTATCTATCGGCTACACCTTC,CASSEDRLSIGYTF
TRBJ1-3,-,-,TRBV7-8,TGTGCCAGCGCTACAGACCTTGGAAACACCATATATTTT,CASATDLGNTIYF
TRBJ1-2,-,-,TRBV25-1,TGTGCCAGCAGTGGCACAGGGAGATCGTATGGCTACACCTTC,CASSGTGRSYGYTF
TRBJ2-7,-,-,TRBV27,TGTGCCAGCAGTTCTTGGACCTCCCCCTACGAGCAGTACTTC,CASSSWTSPYEQYF
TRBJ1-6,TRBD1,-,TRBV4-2,TGTGCCAGCAGCCAAGATCTGGCAGGGGGCGGTGGGGGATCACCCCTCCACTTT,CASSQDLAGGGGGSPLHF
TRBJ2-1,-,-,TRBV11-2,TGTGCCAGCACCACTGGTGACCCTGCCTACAATGAGCAGTTCTTC,CASTTGDPAYNEQFF
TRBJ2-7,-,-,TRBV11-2,TGTGCCAGCAGCTCCACACTAGGCGTATACGAGCAGTACTTC,CASSSTLGVYEQYF
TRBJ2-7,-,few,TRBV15,TGTGCCACCAGCAGAGATCGGTCCGGCGAGCAGTACTTC,CATSRDRSGEQYF
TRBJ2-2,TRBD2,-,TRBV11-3,TGTGCCAGCAGCGCTCCTAGCGGGAGGGGAACCGGGGAGCTGTTTTTT,CASSAPSGRGTGELFF
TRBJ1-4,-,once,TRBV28,TGTGCCGCACAGGTATCTAATGAAAAACTGTTTTTT,CAAQVSNEKLFF
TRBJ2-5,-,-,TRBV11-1,TGTGCCAGCAGCTTAGAGCCCCGACGGGAGACCCAGTACTTC,CASSLEPRRETQYF
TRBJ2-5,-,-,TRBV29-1,TGCAGCTCCCGGGACCAAGAGACCCAGTACTTC,CSSRDQETQYF
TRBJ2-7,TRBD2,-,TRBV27,TGTGCCAGCAAAAAGGGACTAGCGGGAGATAGGTCCTACGAGCAGTACTTC,CASKKGLAGDRSYEQYF
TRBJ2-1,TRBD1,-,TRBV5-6,TGTGCCAGCAGCTTACAGGGGGAGGACAATGAGCAGTTCTTC,CASSLQGEDNEQFF
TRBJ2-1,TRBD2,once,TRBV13,TGTGCCAGCAGCTTTCGATCAGCGGGAGTCTACAATGAGCAGTTCTTC,CASSFRSAGVYNEQFF
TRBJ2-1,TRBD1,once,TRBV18,TGTGCCAGCTCACCTCCGACAGGGGGCGCGAAAAATGAGCAGTTCTTC,CASSPPTGGAKNEQFF
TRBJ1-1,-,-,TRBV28,TGTGCCAGCAGCTCAACAGGGATCACTGAAGCTTTCTTT,CASSSTGITEAFF
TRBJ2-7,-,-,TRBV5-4,TGTGCCAGCAGTCTCCGGGACTCCGGCTCCTACGAGCAGTACTTC,CASSLRDSGSYEQYF
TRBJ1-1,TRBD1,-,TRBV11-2,TGTGCCAGCAGCCAAAGCAGGGGGGGCACTGAAGCTTTCTTT,CASSQSRGGTEAFF
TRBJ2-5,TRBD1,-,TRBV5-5,TGTGCCAGCGGACTTCAGGGGGCCCGAGAAGAGACCCAGTACTTC,CASGLQGAREETQYF
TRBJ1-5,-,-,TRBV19,TGTGCCAGTAGTATATCCCGGGGACAGCCCCAGCATTTT,CASSISRGQPQHF
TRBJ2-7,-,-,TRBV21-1,TGTGCCAGCAAAGGACTAGCGGACCATAAGGCCTACGAGCAGTACTTC,CASKGLADHKAYEQYF
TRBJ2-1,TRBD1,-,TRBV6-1,TGTGCCAGCAGTGTAGGGGACAGGGTCTACAATGAGCAGTTCTTC,CASSVGDRVYNEQFF
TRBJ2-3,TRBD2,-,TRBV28,TGTGCCAGCAGTGCCCCGGGACTAGGTGAAGATACGCAGTATTTT,CASSAPGLGEDTQYF
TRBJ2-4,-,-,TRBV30,TGTGCCTGGAGCCGGGACCTAGCCAAAAACATTCAGTACTTC,CAWSRDLAKNIQYF
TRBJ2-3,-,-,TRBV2,TGTGCCAGCAGTGAAGATGAGGGGGTCGGAGGGCAGTATTTT,CASSEDEGVGGQYF
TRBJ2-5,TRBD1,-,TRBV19,TGTGCCAGTAGTATTGGGGAACAGGGGGAGACCCAGTACTTC,CASSIGEQGETQYF
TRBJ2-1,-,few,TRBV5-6,TGTGCCAGCGGATCGACTATGTGGGACAATGAGCAGTTCTTC,CASGSTMWDNEQFF
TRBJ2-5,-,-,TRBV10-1,TGCGCCAGCAGTGGGACGGTTGGTGAGACCCAGTACTTC,CASSGTVGETQYF
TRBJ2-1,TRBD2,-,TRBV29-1,TGCAGCGTCCATACTAGCGGGGTGTACAATGAGCAGTTCTTC,CSVHTSGVYNEQFF
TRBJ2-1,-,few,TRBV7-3,TGTGCCAGCAGCTCGGGAGCGGGTGAGCAGTTCTTC,CASSSGAGEQFF
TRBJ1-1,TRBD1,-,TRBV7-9,TGTGCCAGCAGCGACCGACAGGGGATGAACACTGAAGCTTTCTTT,CASSDRQGMNTEAFF
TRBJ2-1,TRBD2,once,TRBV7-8,TGTGCCAGCAGCTTAGGGACTAGCGGGAGCTATGAGCAGTTCTTC,CASSLGTSGSYEQFF
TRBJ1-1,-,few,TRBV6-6,TGTGCCAGCCCCCCGACCCGGGCTTCACCCCTAACTGAAGCTTTCTTT,CASPPTRASPLTEAFF
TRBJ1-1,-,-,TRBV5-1,TGCGCCAGCCTCCCGGGGGGCCCGGGGTTCACTGAAGCTTTCTTT,CASLPGGPGFTEAFF
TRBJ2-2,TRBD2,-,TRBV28,TGTGCCAGCAGTCAATTAGCGGGAACGGCCGGGGAGCTGTTTTTT,CASSQLAGTAGELFF
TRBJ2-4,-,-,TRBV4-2,TGTGCCAGCAGCCAAGAATGGAGTCTAGCCAAAAACATTCAGTACTTC,CASSQEWSLAKNIQYF
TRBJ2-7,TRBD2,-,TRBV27,TGTGCCAGCAGAACTAGCGGCTACGAGCAGTACTTC,CASRTSGYEQYF
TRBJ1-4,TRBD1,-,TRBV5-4,TGTGCCAGCAGCTCCAGGGGGTATAATGAAAAACTGTTTTTT,CASSSRGYNEKLFF
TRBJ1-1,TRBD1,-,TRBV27,TGTGCCAGCAGAGGACTGACAGGGGGCTTCACTGAAGCTTTCTTT,CASRGLTGGFTEAFF
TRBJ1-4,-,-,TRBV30,TGTGCCTGGATGCTACGAGGGAATCCCGAAAAACTGTTTTTT,CAWMLRGNPEKLFF
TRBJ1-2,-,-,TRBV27,TGTGCCAGCAGACGGGGGACTGACTATGGCTACACCTTC,CASRRGTDYGYTF
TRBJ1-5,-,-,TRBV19,TGTGCCAGTAGCCGCGTCACGGGGATGAATCAGCCCCAGCATTTT,CASSRVTGMNQPQHF
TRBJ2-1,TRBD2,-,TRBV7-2,TGTGCCAGCAGCCCCGGACTAGCGGGAGGGCAGAATGAGCAGTTCTTC,CASSPGLAGGQNEQFF
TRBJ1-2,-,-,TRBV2,TGTGCCAGCAGTTCTAGAGACAGACCAAGCTTC,CASSSRDRPSF
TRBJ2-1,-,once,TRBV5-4,TGTGCCAGCAGCGGTGGACGTAGGACAGCAGACGATGAGCAGTTCTTC,CASSGGRRTADDEQFF
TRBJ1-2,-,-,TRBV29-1,TGCAGCGTTGAGGCGGATGCAGCTAACTATGGCTACACCTTC,CSVEADAANYGYTF
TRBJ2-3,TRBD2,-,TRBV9,TGTGCCAGCAGCGTAGCGGTGGGACTAGGCACAGATACGCAGTATTTT,CASSVAVGLGTDTQYF
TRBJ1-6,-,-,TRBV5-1,TGCGCCAGCAGCTTGGGGCGTGACAGGTCCAATAATTCACCCCTCCACTTT,CASSLGRDRSNNSPLHF
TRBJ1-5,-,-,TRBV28,TGTGCCAGCCTCCCCCGTGCAGATGTTAATCAGCCCCAGCATTTT,CASLPRADVNQPQHF
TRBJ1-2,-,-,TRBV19,TGTGCCAGTAGTATCCTGGACAACCGGAACTATGGCTACACCTTC,CASSILDNRNYGYTF
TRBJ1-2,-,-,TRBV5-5,TGTGCCAGCAGCTTGTTGGTGGACTATGGCTACACCTTC,CASSLLVDYGYTF
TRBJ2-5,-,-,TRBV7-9,TGTGCCAGCAGCTTAGCTAGGTGGAGGGTGGAGACCCAGTACTTC,CASSLARWRVETQYF
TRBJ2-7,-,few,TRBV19,TGTGCCAGTAGTCCCGACAGGATATCCTACGAGCAGTACTTC,CASSPDRISYEQYF
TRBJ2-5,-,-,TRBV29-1,TGCAGCGTTTCAGCCAGGGGACTCGGGGAGACCCAGTACTTC,CSVSARGLGETQYF